A single sample gave rise to the 22 T cell receptor beta chains below, sequenced in a study of T cell changes during pregnancy in multiple sclerosis. Profiled with immunoSEQ multiplex PCR; TCRdb holds only in-frame clones, not every one. The sample yields 59,000 or so clones, roughly nine tenths seen once. Sequences were derived from peripheral blood, sampled in the third trimester of pregnancy. These receptor sequences come from a female donor in good health, enrolled as a control in a pregnancy study.

This clone has more than one count but fewer than ten. V usage is TRBV18 and J usage is TRBJ1-2; 8 nucleotides agree with TRBD1. After removal of 2 bases from V and 5 bases from J, the junction contained 16 bases not matched to a gene. Germline loops: CDR1 KGHSH, CDR2 LQKENI. The CDR3 contains 18 residues. The CDR3: CASSPSVGTGGRDYGYTF. The CDR3 nucleotides read TGTGCCAGCTCACCAAGTGTCGGAACAGGGGGAAGAGATTATGGCTACACCTTC.

V gene TRBV28 combines with J gene TRBJ2-6; 8 nucleotides line up with TRBD1. Germline V CDR1 and CDR2: MDHEN, SYDVKM. The CDR3 contains 14 residues. The V segment lost 10 bases and the J segment 0 bases; nucleotides outside the gene matches: 2. The CDR3 nucleotides read TGTGCCATCGACAGGGGCTCTGGGGCCAACGTCCTGACTTTC. Translation gives CAIDRGSGANVLTF. Supplemented by reference TRBV28 and TRBJ2-6, the full variable domain reads DVKVTQSSRYLVKRTGEKVFLECVQDMDHENMFWYRQDPGLGLRLIYFSYDVKMKEKGDIPEGYSVSREKKERFSLILESASTNQTSMYLCAIDRGSGANVLTFGAGSRLTVL.

The chain combines TRBV18 with TRBJ2-1; 9 nucleotides line up with TRBD2. Germline values: CDR1 KGHSH, CDR2 LQKENI. The CDR3 is 16 residues long. Trimming removed 4 bases from V and 0 bases from J; junction bases left unmatched: 4. CDR3 bases: TGTGCCAGCTCACTCCTTAGCGGGAGCTCCTACAATGAGCAGTTCTTC. This encodes CASSLLSGSSYNEQFF.

This clone was seen once. This chain joins TRBV5-5 and TRBJ1-1; D might be TRBD1 (5 bases). The germline CDR1 and CDR2 sequences are SGHKS and YYEKEE (reference sequence). The V end was cut by 0 bases, the J end by 0 bases, with 9 bases between. The CDR3 contains 15 residues. The CDR3 reads CASSLDGALNTEAFF. In DNA form, the CDR3 reads TGTGCCAGCAGCTTGGATGGGGCCTTGAACACTGAAGCTTTCTTT.

The V and J genes are TRBV19 and TRBJ1-1, with 7 bases that match TRBD1. CDR3 length: 14 residues. CDR1 LNHDA and CDR2 SQIVND come from the germline V gene (reference sequence). Trimming removed 5 bases from V and 4 bases from J; junction bases left unmatched: 7. The CDR3 is CASSAYRGGTEAFF. The CDR3 DNA sequence: TGTGCCAGTAGTGCCTACAGGGGTGGCACTGAAGCTTTCTTT.

J is TRBJ2-7 and V is TRBV9; TRBD1 agrees at 11 bases. The CDR3 runs to 16 residues. The germline V gene encodes CDR1 SGDLS and CDR2 YYNGEE. The ends lost 1 base at V and 5 bases at J; junction bases unmatched: 8. CDR3 loop: CASSVWGRTGGDEQYF. The CDR3 bases are TGTGCCAGCAGCGTATGGGGAAGGACAGGGGGCGACGAGCAGTACTTC. Together with reference TRBV9 and TRBJ2-7, the CDR3 gives the full variable domain: DSGVTQTPKHLITATGQRVTLRCSPRSGDLSVYWYQQSLDQGLQFLIQYYNGEERAKGNILERFSAQQFPDLHSELNLSSLELGDSALYFCASSVWGRTGGDEQYFGPGTRLTVT.

The chain joins TRBV9 to TRBJ2-1; D may be TRBD2 (6 bases). The V end lost 4 bases, the J end lost 6 bases, and 23 bases lay between the germline ends. CDR1 is SGDLS, CDR2 YYNGEE, per germline. CDR3 length: 17 residues. CDR3 in DNA: TGTGCCAGCAGCCCCCCGGGTGCGGGGAGTGGGATCAATGAGCAGTTCTTC. This codes for CASSPPGAGSGINEQFF.

The J gene is TRBJ1-2, the V gene TRBV4-2, with a weak D call TRBD1 (5 bases). V lost 0 bases, J lost 0 bases, and 17 bases lay in between. CDR3 length: 18 residues. CDR1 is LGHNA and CDR2 is YNFKEQ in the germline V gene. The CDR3 protein is CASSQDHRLPIANYGYTF. CDR3 bases: TGTGCCAGCAGCCAAGATCACAGGTTGCCAATCGCTAACTATGGCTACACCTTC.

V is TRBV7-8 and J is TRBJ2-2; possible D gene TRBD2, 6 bases. CDR1 and CDR2 from the germline V gene are SGHVS and FQNEAQ. This CDR3 comprises 15 residues. The ends were cut back, 2 bases at V and 5 bases at J, with 12 bases in the middle. The CDR3 reads CASSLRSGRTGELFF. CDR3 nucleotides: TGTGCCAGCAGCTTAAGGAGCGGGCGAACCGGGGAGCTGTTTTTT.

The rearrangement joins TRBV11-2 to TRBJ1-1, with unresolved D. The CDR3 has 13 amino acids. Trimming removed 3 bases at V and 8 bases at J, with 13 bases between. Germline CDR1 SGHAT, CDR2 FQNNGV. The CDR3 region is CASSLKVRLEAFF. In nucleotides, the CDR3 is TGTGCCAGCAGCTTGAAGGTCAGGCTAGAAGCTTTCTTT. Drawing the rest from reference TRBV11-2 and TRBJ1-1, the complete variable domain is EAGVAQSPRYKIIEKRQSVAFWCNPISGHATLYWYQQILGQGPKLLIQFQNNGVVDDSQLPKDRFSAERLKGVDSTLKIQPAKLEDSAVYLCASSLKVRLEAFFGQGTRLTVV.

The chain combines TRBV10-3 with TRBJ2-5, with a tentative D call TRBD2 (5 bases). Trimming removed 4 bases from V and 2 bases from J, with 14 bases in between. Germline V gene sequence: CDR1 ENHRY, CDR2 SYGVKD. The length of the CDR3 is 15 residues. The CDR3 is CAISAVWERQETQYF. DNA for the CDR3: TGTGCCATCAGTGCTGTGTGGGAGAGGCAAGAGACCCAGTACTTC.

This rearrangement joins TRBV7-2 to TRBJ2-4; D is possibly TRBD1 (6 bases). This CDR3 is 18 amino acids long. Germline CDR1 SGHTA, CDR2 FQGNSA. V lost 3 bases, J lost 0 bases, and 18 bases lay in between. CDR3 nucleotide sequence: TGTGCCAGCAGCTTGGACAGCTCCATGAAGCTAGCCAAAAACATTCAGTACTTC. This encodes CASSLDSSMKLAKNIQYF.

The chain joins TRBV19 to TRBJ2-7; 9 nucleotides align to TRBD1. In germline, CDR1 is LNHDA, CDR2 SQIVND (reference sequence). This CDR3 has 14 residues. V was clipped by 8 bases and J by 2 bases; unmatched bases: 7. CDR3 amino acids: CASGSGQGPYEQYF. The CDR3, as DNA: TGTGCCAGTGGTTCGGGACAGGGACCCTACGAGCAGTACTTC.

The J gene is TRBJ2-1, the V gene TRBV9; 7 bases map to TRBD1. Germline V gene lookup returns CDR1 SGDLS and CDR2 YYNGEE. J gave up 7 bases and V 4 bases, and 11 bases lay outside the gene matches. The CDR3 is 15 residues long. CDR3 amino acids: CASSSLLTGSNEQFF. The DNA of the CDR3 is TGTGCCAGCAGCTCCCTACTGACAGGGTCGAATGAGCAGTTCTTC.

The chain couples TRBV6-1 to TRBJ1-2, with D hard to call. The CDR3 is made up of 14 amino acids. V dropped 5 bases and J dropped 2 bases, with 12 bases sitting between them. CDR1 and CDR2 from the germline V gene are MNHNS and SASEGT. CDR3 amino acids: CASSSYEMNYGYTF. The CDR3 nucleotides read TGTGCCAGCAGTTCATACGAGATGAACTATGGCTACACCTTC.

J is TRBJ1-1 and V is TRBV5-6, with 12 bases lining up with TRBD1. Germline V gene lookup returns CDR1 SGHDT and CDR2 YYEEEE. The CDR3 totals 16 residues. V gave up 5 bases and J gave up 10 bases; unmatched junction bases: 15. DNA of the CDR3: TGTGCCAGCAGTCCTGTGGGACAGGGGGCCTTATTGGGAGCTTTCTTT. Translating gives CASSPVGQGALLGAFF.

This clone was detected only once. The rearrangement links TRBV19 to TRBJ1-3; 7 bases match TRBD1. CDR3 size: 14 residues. Germline assignment: CDR1 LNHDA and CDR2 SQIVND (reference sequence). Trimming removed 6 bases from V and 7 bases from J; junction bases left unmatched: 9. This CDR3 is CASSSGTVLNTIYF. CDR3 coding DNA: TGTGCCAGTAGCTCCGGGACAGTGTTGAACACCATATATTTT.

The genes are TRBV27 and TRBJ2-1; D uncertain. This CDR3 contains 15 residues. Trimming removed 6 bases at V and 0 bases at J, with 12 bases between. Germline CDR1 reads MNHEY; CDR2 reads SMNVEV (reference sequence). CDR3: CASSHLRSSYNEQFF. CDR3 nucleotides: TGTGCCAGCAGCCACCTTCGGAGCTCCTACAATGAGCAGTTCTTC.

This chain uses TRBV7-2 with TRBJ2-7; TRBD2 matches 8 bases. CDR1 SGHTA and CDR2 FQGNSA come from the germline V gene. Trimming cost V 7 bases and J 3 bases; bases outside gene matches: 11. The CDR3 is made up of 15 amino acids. The CDR3 coding sequence is TGTGCCAGCACCCTCCTTAGCGGGATCGGCTACGAGCAGTACTTC. It specifies CASTLLSGIGYEQYF.

The V call is TRBV15, the J call TRBJ2-3; D perhaps matches TRBD2 (6 bases). Germline CDR1 and CDR2: LNHNV and YYDKDF (reference sequence). The V end lost 4 bases, the J end lost 0 bases, and 14 bases lay between the germline ends. CDR3 size: 16 residues. The CDR3 DNA sequence: TGTGCCACCAGCATTCTGGCGGGGTTTAGCACAGATACGCAGTATTTT. This gives the protein CATSILAGFSTDTQYF.

This chain connects TRBV5-5 to TRBJ1-2; tentatively, D is TRBD1 (6 bases). The length of the CDR3 is 13 residues. CDR1 is SGHKS and CDR2 is YYEKEE in the germline V gene (reference sequence). V shed 4 bases and J shed 2 bases, with 9 bases lying between them. The CDR3 sequence is CASSRGQNYGYTF. CDR3 nucleotide sequence: TGTGCCAGCAGCCGAGGACAGAACTATGGCTACACCTTC. Variable domain in full (rest from reference TRBV5-5 and TRBJ1-2): DAGVTQSPTHLIKTRGQQVTLRCSPISGHKSVSWYQQVLGQGPQFIFQYYEKEERGRGNFPDRFSARQFPNYSSELNVNALLLGDSALYLCASSRGQNYGYTFGSGTRLTVV.

The chain couples TRBV4-1 to TRBJ1-6, with a weak D call TRBD1 (6 bases). Trimming took 2 bases from V and 7 from J, leaving 12 bases between them. The CDR3 consists of 15 residues. Per the germline V gene, CDR1 is MGHRA and CDR2 is YSYEKL. The chain's CDR3 is CASSQLRDTNSPLHF. The CDR3 bases are TGCGCCAGCAGCCAACTCCGGGACACAAATTCACCCCTCCACTTT.